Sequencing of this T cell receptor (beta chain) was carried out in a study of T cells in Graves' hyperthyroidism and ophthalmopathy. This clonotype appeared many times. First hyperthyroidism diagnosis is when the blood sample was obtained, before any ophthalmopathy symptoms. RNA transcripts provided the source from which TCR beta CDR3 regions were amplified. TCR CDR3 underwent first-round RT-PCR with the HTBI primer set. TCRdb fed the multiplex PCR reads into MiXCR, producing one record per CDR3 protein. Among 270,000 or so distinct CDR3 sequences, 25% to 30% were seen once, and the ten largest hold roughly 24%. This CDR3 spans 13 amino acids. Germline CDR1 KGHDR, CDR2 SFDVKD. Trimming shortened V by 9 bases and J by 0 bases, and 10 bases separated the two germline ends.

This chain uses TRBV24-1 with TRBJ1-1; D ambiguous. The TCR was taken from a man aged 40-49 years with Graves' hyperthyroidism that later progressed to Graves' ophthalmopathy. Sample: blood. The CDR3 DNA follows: TGTGCCACCTCTCTGGGGATGAACACTGAAGCTTTCTTT. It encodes CATSLGMNTEAFF.